This entry lists 11 T cell receptor beta chains sequenced from one sample in a study of cytomegalovirus exposure and HLA in healthy donors. Primers included in the PCR were 60 Vbeta and 13 Jbeta primers. Sequenced by immunoSEQ multiplex PCR; TCRdb stores in-frame clones only, minus some. The table includes around 120,000 clones, roughly 9% detected once. Material: PBMCs. The receptor source for this set is a man aged 25 to 40 in good health and CMV-seronegative.

This clone was seen only a few times. This chain links TRBV6-1 with TRBJ2-5; 7 bases are a match to TRBD2. Looked up from germline, CDR1 is MNHNS and CDR2 is SASEGT. With 6 bases clipped from V and 2 bases from J, the junction kept 9 bases outside the gene matches. The CDR3 is 15 residues long. The CDR3 DNA reads as TGTGCCAGCAGGGGGGTTAGCGGGTCGCAAGAGACCCAGTACTTC. Amino acid sequence: CASRGVSGSQETQYF.

This clone was seen more than once but under ten times. The V gene is TRBV27, the J gene TRBJ1-6, with unresolved D. This CDR3 contains 12 residues. V was pared by 5 bases and J by 7 bases, with 6 bases between. Germline assignment: CDR1 MNHEY and CDR2 SMNVEV (reference sequence). In nucleotides, the CDR3 is TGTGCCAGCAGTAGTAGAAATTCACCCCTCCACTTT. This gives the protein CASSSRNSPLHF.

Only a few counts were recorded for this clone. Compared with germline, one end of the junction differs, possibly owing to a read error. The rearrangement uses TRBV6-1 and TRBJ1-2; 7 positions match TRBD1. This CDR3 has 14 amino acids. Germline assignment: CDR1 MNHNS and CDR2 SASEGT. CDR3 sequence reads: CASSELEGGYGYKF. The CDR3 coding sequence is TGTGCCAGCAGTGAACTTGAAGGGGGCTATGGCTACAAATTC.

This chain uses TRBV6-5 with TRBJ1-2, with a possible D match to TRBD1 (5 bases). V was clipped by 8 bases and J by 8 bases, with 12 bases between them. In germline, CDR1 is MNHEY, CDR2 SVGAGI. The CDR3 length is 11 residues. CDR3 nucleotides: TGTGCCAGCGTGGGGGGAGGGGGCTACACCTTC. Protein product: CASVGGGGYTF.

V is TRBV5-6 and J is TRBJ2-3; possibly TRBD1 for D (5 bases). Germline V gene sequence: CDR1 SGHDT, CDR2 YYEEEE. This CDR3 region has 14 residues. Trimming left V 1 base short and J 3 bases short, with 9 bases between. The chain's CDR3 is CASSLPRVTDTQYF. The DNA of the CDR3 is TGTGCCAGCAGCTTGCCCAGGGTTACAGATACGCAGTATTTT.

The gene calls are TRBV7-9 and TRBJ1-4; 11 nucleotides match TRBD1. The V and J ends lost 3 bases and 7 bases, in that order; junction bases with no gene match: 4. Germline lookup yields CDR1 SEHNR and CDR2 FQNEAQ (reference sequence). The CDR3 is 15 amino acids. CDR3 loop: CASSLRTGGFEKLFF. As DNA, the CDR3 is TGTGCCAGCAGCTTGCGGACAGGGGGCTTTGAAAAACTGTTTTTT. Looking up the rest from reference TRBV7-9 and TRBJ1-4 gives the full variable domain: DTGVSQNPRHKITKRGQNVTFRCDPISEHNRLYWYRQTLGQGPEFLTYFQNEAQLEKSRLLSDRFSAERPKGSFSTLEIQRTEQGDSAMYLCASSLRTGGFEKLFFGSGTQLSVL.

This clone was counted between two and nine times. The rearrangement uses TRBV28 and TRBJ1-5; 7 bases are shared with TRBD1. V lost 5 bases to trimming and J lost 0 bases; unmatched junction nucleotides: 10. The CDR3 runs to 17 residues. Germline assignment: CDR1 MDHEN and CDR2 SYDVKM. CDR3 sequence: CASSLTRGTYSNQPQHF. For the CDR3, the DNA is TGTGCCAGCAGTCTGACCAGGGGGACTTATAGCAATCAGCCCCAGCATTTT.

This clone has more than one count but fewer than ten. This chain uses TRBV5-4 with TRBJ1-3; D call uncertain. The length of the CDR3 is 13 residues. Trimming left V 2 bases short and J 4 bases short, with 7 bases between. The germline gives CDR1 SGHNT, CDR2 YYREEE (reference sequence). Here the CDR3 reads CASSLAGGNTIYF. The CDR3 DNA follows: TGTGCCAGCAGCTTAGCAGGCGGAAACACCATATATTTT.

This chain uses TRBV6-1 with TRBJ2-7; maybe TRBD2 (5 bases). In germline, CDR1 is MNHNS, CDR2 SASEGT. The V end was cut by 0 bases, the J end by 6 bases, with 24 bases between. This CDR3 contains 18 residues. Here the CDR3 reads CASSEASDERGMDGEQYF. The CDR3 DNA reads as TGTGCCAGCAGTGAAGCCTCCGACGAAAGAGGGATGGATGGCGAGCAGTACTTC.

This clone was recorded a few times. The V gene is TRBV29-1, the J gene TRBJ2-1; TRBD2 aligns across 10 bases. V lost 3 bases to trimming and J lost 9 bases; unmatched junction nucleotides: 14. CDR1 is SQVTM and CDR2 is ANQGSEA in the germline V gene. The length of the CDR3 is 16 residues. CDR3 in DNA: TGCAGCGTTGATGGGGGCGGGGGACTAGCGATCCGTGAGCAGTTCTTC. Encoded protein: CSVDGGGGLAIREQFF.

The sample holds many counts of this clone. The rearrangement joins TRBV6-1 to TRBJ2-6; D is perhaps TRBD1 (5 bases). CDR1 and CDR2 (germline): MNHNS, SASEGT. V was trimmed by 8 bases and J by 0 bases, leaving 11 bases between them. This CDR3 is built from 15 residues. The CDR3 sequence is CASGRQSSGANVLTF. The CDR3 DNA follows: TGTGCCAGCGGGCGACAGTCCTCTGGGGCCAACGTCCTGACTTTC.